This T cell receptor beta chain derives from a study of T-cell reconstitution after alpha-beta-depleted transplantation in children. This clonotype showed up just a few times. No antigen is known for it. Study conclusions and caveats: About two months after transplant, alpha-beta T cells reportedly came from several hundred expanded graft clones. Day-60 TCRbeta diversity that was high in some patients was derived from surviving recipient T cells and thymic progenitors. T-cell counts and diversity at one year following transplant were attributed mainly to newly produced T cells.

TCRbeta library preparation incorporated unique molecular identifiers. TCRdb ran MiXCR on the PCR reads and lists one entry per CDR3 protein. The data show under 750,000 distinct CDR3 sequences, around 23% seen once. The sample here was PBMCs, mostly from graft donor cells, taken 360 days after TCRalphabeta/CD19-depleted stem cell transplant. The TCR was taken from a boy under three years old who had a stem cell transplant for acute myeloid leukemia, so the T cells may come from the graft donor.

CDR3 sequence reads: CASSLTGTSGAYEQYF. The CDR3, as DNA: TGTGCCAGCAGCTTAACCGGGACTAGCGGGGCTTACGAGCAGTACTTC. The chain carries TRBV7-3 and TRBJ2-7; 13 bases map to TRBD2. With 0 bases clipped from V and 4 bases from J, the junction kept 3 bases outside the gene matches. Germline loops: CDR1 SGHTA, CDR2 FQGTGA. This CDR3 contains 16 residues.